Below, 24 T cell receptor beta chains from the same sample are listed, as sequenced in a study of blood T cell repertoires in COVID-19. TCRdb keeps only in-frame clones here, not all; method: immunoSEQ multiplex PCR. This table holds tens of thousands of clones, around 90% found once. Sequenced: peripheral blood. These receptors were obtained from a human donor in a cohort sampled during active COVID-19.

V gene TRBV6-6 combines with J gene TRBJ2-7; TRBD1 is a possible D gene (5 bases). This CDR3 is built from 13 residues. Germline assignment: CDR1 MNHNY and CDR2 SVGAGI (reference sequence). Trimming shortened V by 7 bases and J by 3 bases, and 13 bases separated the two germline ends. In DNA form, the CDR3 reads TGTGCCAGCACCCAGGGTACGGGCTACGAGCAGTACTTC. Protein: CASTQGTGYEQYF.

The chain recombines TRBV6-2 or TRBV6-3 with TRBJ1-5, with D uncertain. The germline V gene encodes CDR1 MNHEY and CDR2 SVGEGT. CDR3 size: 13 residues. V lost 5 bases, J lost 3 bases, and 8 bases lay in between. The CDR3 here is CASSRRSNQPQHF. The CDR3 region has the DNA TGTGCCAGCAGTCGGAGATCCAATCAGCCCCAGCATTTT.

J is TRBJ1-2 and V is TRBV24-1; 8 bases are shared with TRBD1. Germline assignment: CDR1 KGHDR and CDR2 SFDVKD. This CDR3 spans 16 amino acids. V shed 6 bases, J shed 4 bases, and the junction held 12 bases outside the gene matches. CDR3 nucleotide sequence: TGTGCCACCAGTTTGGGAGGACAGGGTCTATCCTATGGCTACACCTTC. Translating gives CATSLGGQGLSYGYTF.

The rearrangement joins TRBV5-4 to TRBJ2-1; D call uncertain. CDR1 is SGHNT, CDR2 YYREEE, per germline (reference sequence). CDR3 length equals 11 residues. Trimming took 3 bases from V and 10 from J, leaving 8 bases between them. In DNA form, the CDR3 reads TGTGCCAGCAGCTGGAGTGGAGAGCAGTTCTTC. The encoded protein is CASSWSGEQFF.

This rearrangement joins TRBV28 to TRBJ2-7, with a possible D match to TRBD1 (6 bases). The V gene lost 2 bases and the J gene lost 3 bases, with 11 bases spanning the gap. The germline gives CDR1 MDHEN, CDR2 SYDVKM. This CDR3 has 14 amino acids. The CDR3 reads CASSLGGQIYEQYF. As DNA, the CDR3 is TGTGCCAGCAGTTTAGGAGGACAGATCTACGAGCAGTACTTC.

CDR3 nucleotides: TGTGCCAGCAGCTCCTGGCCCACCACGGGGCAGTACTTC. Translating gives CASSSWPTTGQYF. This chain uses TRBV5-4 with TRBJ2-7; D not certain. The CDR3 totals 13 residues. V was shortened by 3 bases and J by 9 bases, with 16 bases between the two germline ends. Germline V CDR1 and CDR2: SGHNT, YYREEE (reference sequence).

The chain employs TRBV5-4 and TRBJ2-1, with unresolved D. CDR1 is SGHNT, CDR2 YYREEE, per germline (reference sequence). The CDR3 totals 12 residues. V was clipped by 4 bases and J by 7 bases, with 9 bases between them. CDR3 protein: CASSRTRNEQFF. The CDR3 DNA is TGTGCCAGCAGCCGAACCAGGAATGAGCAGTTCTTC.

This chain connects TRBV28 to TRBJ1-5; D not resolved. In germline, CDR1 is MDHEN, CDR2 SYDVKM. V lost 8 bases and J lost 2, with 4 bases in between. This CDR3 spans 11 amino acids. The CDR3 DNA reads TGTGCCAGCTCGGGCAATCAGCCCCAGCATTTT. It translates to CASSGNQPQHF.

V is TRBV19 and J is TRBJ2-3; D is undetermined. The CDR3 is 13 residues long. With 7 bases removed from V and 1 base from J, the gap between germline ends came to 9 bases. Germline CDR1 LNHDA, CDR2 SQIVND (reference sequence). This CDR3 is CASKGRGTDTQYF. In DNA, the CDR3 is TGTGCCAGTAAAGGCCGGGGCACAGATACGCAGTATTTT.

The chain has TRBV6-6 and TRBJ2-3; 10 bases align to TRBD2. Losses at the gene ends were 5 bases for V and 6 bases for J; bases not matched to a gene: 14. Germline V gene data show CDR1 as MNHNY and CDR2 as SVGAGI (reference sequence). The CDR3 contains 17 residues. CDR3 residues: CASSHTGTSDRMDTQYF. In nucleotides, the CDR3 is TGTGCCAGCAGTCATACAGGGACTAGCGATAGGATGGATACGCAGTATTTT.

This chain uses TRBV6-6 with TRBJ2-7, with 7 bases that match TRBD1. V lost 6 bases and J lost 0; bases outside the gene matches: 5. This CDR3 has 14 residues. From germline, CDR1 is MNHNY and CDR2 SVGAGI (reference sequence). CDR3 loop: CASSQQGDSYEQYF. CDR3 nucleotides: TGTGCCAGCAGCCAGCAGGGGGACTCCTACGAGCAGTACTTC.

This sequence joins TRBV4-2 and TRBJ2-1; D may be TRBD2 (6 bases). The CDR3 has 13 residues. The V end was cut by 2 bases, the J end by 7 bases, with 9 bases between. Germline V gene sequence: CDR1 LGHNA, CDR2 YNFKEQ. The CDR3 sequence is CASSQRSGNEQFF. In nucleotides, the CDR3 is TGTGCCAGCAGCCAAAGGAGCGGGAATGAGCAGTTCTTC.

V and J are TRBV4-1 and TRBJ1-4; 8 bases map to TRBD1. In germline, CDR1 is MGHRA, CDR2 YSYEKL. This CDR3 is 18 amino acids long. Germline trimming cut 4 bases from V and 0 bases from J; bases unmatched to any gene: 10. For the CDR3, the DNA is TGCGCCAGCAGCCCACGACAGGGGTCAATCCCAACTAATGAAAAACTGTTTTTT. It translates to CASSPRQGSIPTNEKLFF.

J is TRBJ2-4 and V is TRBV28; D is unresolved. Germline CDR1 and CDR2: MDHEN and SYDVKM. V gave up 3 bases and J gave up 0 bases, with 9 bases separating them. CDR3 length: 15 residues. The CDR3 DNA is TGTGCCAGCAGTTTTACCGTACTAGCCAAAAACATTCAGTACTTC. The encoded protein is CASSFTVLAKNIQYF.

V and J are TRBV9 and TRBJ2-1; D unclear. The V end was cut by 3 bases, the J end by 0 bases, with 10 bases between. This CDR3 is built from 15 residues. Germline V lookup: CDR1 SGDLS, CDR2 YYNGEE. Here the CDR3 reads CASSDTRLSYNEQFF. The CDR3, as DNA: TGTGCCAGCAGCGATACGCGACTCTCCTACAATGAGCAGTTCTTC.

The CDR3 loop is CASSLNSGVQETQYF. CDR3 bases: TGTGCCAGCAGCTTAAATTCGGGGGTGCAAGAGACCCAGTACTTC. The J gene is TRBJ2-5, the V gene TRBV7-2; D is perhaps TRBD2 (6 bases). Germline CDR1 reads SGHTA; CDR2 reads FQGNSA. V lost 2 bases to trimming and J lost 2 bases, with 12 bases between them. The CDR3 is 15 amino acids.

The gene calls are TRBV6-1 and TRBJ2-7; the D gene is possibly TRBD2 (6 bases). CDR3 length: 16 residues. The V end lost 0 bases, the J end lost 4 bases, and 16 bases lay between the germline ends. Germline CDR1 reads MNHNS; CDR2 reads SASEGT. The CDR3 nucleotides are TGTGCCAGCAGTGAAGCGACTAGGAAGGGCCAGTACGAGCAGTACTTC. Translating gives CASSEATRKGQYEQYF.

The CDR3 here is CASSLGQGAYEQYF. As DNA, the CDR3 is TGTGCCAGCAGCTTGGGACAGGGGGCCTACGAGCAGTACTTC. The V gene is TRBV5-6, the J gene TRBJ2-7; 9 bases are a match to TRBD1. The CDR3 is 14 amino acids. CDR1 is SGHDT, CDR2 YYEEEE, per germline. J was trimmed by 2 bases and V by 0 bases; bases with no gene match: 0.

The CDR3 DNA is TGTGCCAGCGGCCAAGGACAGCCTTCTGGAAACACCATATATTTT. This encodes CASGQGQPSGNTIYF. The chain couples TRBV5-5 to TRBJ1-3, with a possible D match to TRBD1 (6 bases). The V gene's germline CDR1 is SGHKS and CDR2 YYEKEE (reference sequence). V was trimmed by 7 bases and J by 1 base, leaving 15 bases between them. The CDR3 has 15 amino acids.

This sequence joins TRBV5-5 and TRBJ2-3, with 12 positions matching TRBD2. V shed 1 base, J shed 0 bases, and the junction held 6 bases outside the gene matches. Germline V CDR1 and CDR2: SGHKS, YYEKEE (reference sequence). The CDR3 contains 18 residues. CDR3: CASSLWLAGGASTDTQYF. The CDR3 bases are TGTGCCAGCAGCTTGTGGCTAGCGGGAGGGGCTAGCACAGATACGCAGTATTTT.

The gene calls are TRBV6-5 and TRBJ2-1, with TRBD1 matching 8 bases. Germline V gene lookup returns CDR1 MNHEY and CDR2 SVGAGI. Trimming at V came to 6 bases and at J to 5 bases, leaving 6 bases not matched to a gene. This CDR3 contains 14 residues. CDR3 amino acids: CASSTGGYDNEQFF. The CDR3 region has the DNA TGTGCCAGCAGCACAGGGGGTTACGACAATGAGCAGTTCTTC.

The gene calls are TRBV10-3 and TRBJ2-1; the D gene is possibly TRBD2 (6 bases). V was shortened by 3 bases and J by 7 bases, with 16 bases between the two germline ends. The CDR3 runs to 15 residues. CDR1 and CDR2 (germline): ENHRY, SYGVKD. The CDR3 here is CAISDGTQPRNEQFF. The CDR3 nucleotides are TGTGCCATCAGTGACGGGACTCAACCGAGGAATGAGCAGTTCTTC.

The chain employs TRBV12-5 and TRBJ1-2; 12 bases map to TRBD1. The CDR3 is 14 residues long. Germline V gene sequence: CDR1 LGHNT, CDR2 FRNRAP. Trimming took 10 bases from V and 6 from J; bases not matched to a gene: 9. The CDR3: CANGTGGARDGYTF. The CDR3 DNA is TGTGCTAATGGGACAGGGGGCGCTCGGGATGGCTACACCTTC.

The chain couples TRBV4-3 to TRBJ1-5; D is ambiguous. The CDR3 length is 15 residues. CDR1 is LGHNA and CDR2 is YSLEER in the germline V gene. The V end was cut by 4 bases, the J end by 7 bases, with 17 bases between. The CDR3 DNA is TGCGCCAGCAGCCCTTGGCCGGGGATAGCCCAGCCCCAGCATTTT. It is translated as CASSPWPGIAQPQHF.